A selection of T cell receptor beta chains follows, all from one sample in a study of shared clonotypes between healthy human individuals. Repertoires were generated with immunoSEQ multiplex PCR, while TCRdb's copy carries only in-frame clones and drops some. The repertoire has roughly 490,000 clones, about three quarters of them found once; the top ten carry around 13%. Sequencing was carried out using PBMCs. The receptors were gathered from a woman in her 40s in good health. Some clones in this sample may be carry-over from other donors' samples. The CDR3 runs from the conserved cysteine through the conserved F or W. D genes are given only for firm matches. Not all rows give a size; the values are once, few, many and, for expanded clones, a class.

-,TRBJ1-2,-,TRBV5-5,CASSFDGNYGYTF,TGTGCCAGCAGCTTCGACGGCAACTATGGCTACACCTTC
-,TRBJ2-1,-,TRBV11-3,CASSLGRAEQFF,TGTGCCAGCAGCTTAGGGCGCGCTGAGCAGTTCTTC
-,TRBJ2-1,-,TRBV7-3,CASSFLPHGSFDNEQFF,TGTGCCAGCAGCTTCCTTCCTCACGGGAGTTTCGACAATGAGCAGTTCTTC
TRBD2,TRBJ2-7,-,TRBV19,CASSQSGRPVYEQYF,TGTGCCAGTAGTCAAAGCGGGAGACCCGTCTACGAGCAGTACTTC
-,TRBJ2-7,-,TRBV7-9,CASSLGTTTYEQYF,TGTGCCAGCAGCTTAGGGACAACAACCTACGAGCAGTACTTC
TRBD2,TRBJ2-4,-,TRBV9,CASSLGLAGPKNIQYF,TGTGCCAGCAGCCTAGGACTAGCGGGCCCCAAAAACATTCAGTACTTC
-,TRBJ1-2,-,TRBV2,CASSGIRDSNYGYTF,TGTGCCAGCAGTGGTATCAGGGACTCAAACTATGGCTACACCTTC
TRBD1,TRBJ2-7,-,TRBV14,CASSQGQGISYEQYF,TGTGCCAGCAGCCAGGGACAGGGGATCTCCTACGAGCAGTACTTC
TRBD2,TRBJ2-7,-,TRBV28,CASTSGGYIYEQYF,TGTGCCAGCACCAGCGGGGGTTACATCTACGAGCAGTACTTC
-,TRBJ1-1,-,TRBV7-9,CASSPSWSLSPNTEAFF,TGTGCCAGCAGCCCCTCCTGGTCCCTGTCCCCGAACACTGAAGCTTTCTTT
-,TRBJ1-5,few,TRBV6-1,CASSRGNLDQPQHF,TGTGCCAGCAGTAGAGGGAATCTGGATCAGCCCCAGCATTTT
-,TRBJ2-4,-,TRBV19,CASNQGREYIQYF,TGTGCCAGTAATCAGGGGCGGGAATACATTCAGTACTTC
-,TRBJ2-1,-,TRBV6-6,CASSYHGQGGEQFF,TGTGCCAGCAGTTACCATGGCCAGGGTGGGGAGCAGTTCTTC
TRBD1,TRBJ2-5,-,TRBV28,CASSSPGTDQETQYF,TGTGCCAGCAGTTCCCCGGGGACAGATCAAGAGACCCAGTACTTC
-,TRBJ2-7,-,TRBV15,CATSRDPGGRYEQYF,TGTGCCACCAGCAGAGATCCCGGGGGACGCTACGAGCAGTACTTC
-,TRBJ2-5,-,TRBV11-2,CASSPLWQANF,TGTGCCAGCAGCCCCCTTTGGCAGGCAAACTTC
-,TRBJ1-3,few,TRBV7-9,CASSLGPIGSGNTIYF,TGTGCCAGCAGCTTGGGCCCCATCGGCTCTGGAAACACCATATATTTT
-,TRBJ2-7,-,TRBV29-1,CSVASRYEQYF,TGCAGCGTTGCATCGAGATACGAGCAGTACTTC
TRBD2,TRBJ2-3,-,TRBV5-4,CASSFGAGDSDTQYF,TGTGCCAGCAGCTTCGGAGCGGGGGATTCAGATACGCAGTATTTT
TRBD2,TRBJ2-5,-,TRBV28,CASSPGTSLTETQYF,TGTGCCAGCAGTCCCGGGACTAGCCTCACAGAGACCCAGTACTTC
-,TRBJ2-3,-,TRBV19,CASSPHTDTQYF,TGTGCCAGTAGTCCCCACACAGATACGCAGTATTTT
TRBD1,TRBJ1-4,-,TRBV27,CASSPDRGLAEKLFF,TGTGCCAGCAGTCCCGACAGGGGTTTGGCTGAAAAACTGTTTTTT
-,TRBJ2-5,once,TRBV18,CASSPQEGSGETQYF,TGTGCCAGCTCACCACAAGAGGGGAGTGGGGAGACCCAGTACTTC
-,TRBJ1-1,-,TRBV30,CAWSPGRGRTEAFF,TGTGCCTGGAGTCCTGGTCGAGGGAGAACTGAAGCTTTCTTT
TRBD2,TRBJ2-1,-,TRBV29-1,CSVTTSGSYNEQFF,TGCAGCGTGACTACTAGCGGCTCCTACAATGAGCAGTTCTTC
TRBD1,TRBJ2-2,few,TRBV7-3,CASSPDRVNTGELFF,TGTGCCAGCAGCCCCGACAGGGTGAACACCGGGGAGCTGTTTTTT
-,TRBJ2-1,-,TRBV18,CASSPPLYRRAYNEQFF,TGTGCCAGCTCACCCCCCCTTTATCGGCGGGCTTACAATGAGCAGTTCTTC
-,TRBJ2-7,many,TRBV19,CASSIDPGPRYEQYF,TGTGCCAGTAGTATAGACCCGGGACCCCGATACGAGCAGTACTTC
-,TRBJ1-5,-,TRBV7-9,CASSFGGSQPQHF,TGTGCCAGCAGCTTCGGGGGAAGTCAGCCCCAGCATTTT
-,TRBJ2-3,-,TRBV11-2,CASRPGGWRRTDTQYF,TGTGCCAGCAGACCCGGAGGGTGGAGGCGCACAGATACGCAGTATTTT
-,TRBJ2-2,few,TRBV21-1,CAFNRGRATGELFF,TGTGCCTTTAACCGCGGGAGGGCCACCGGGGAGCTGTTTTTT
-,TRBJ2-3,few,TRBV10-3,CAIWNGRSTDTQYF,TGTGCCATCTGGAACGGGAGAAGCACAGATACGCAGTATTTT
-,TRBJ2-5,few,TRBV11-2,CASSPLPLSGYETQYF,TGTGCCAGCAGCCCTCTCCCCTTGTCAGGGTATGAGACCCAGTACTTC
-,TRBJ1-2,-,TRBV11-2,CASSLGGAGSYGYTF,TGTGCCAGCAGCTTAGGAGGGGCAGGGAGCTATGGCTACACCTTC
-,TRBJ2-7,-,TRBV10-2,CASTQALEQYF,TGCGCCAGCACCCAAGCGCTTGAGCAGTACTTC
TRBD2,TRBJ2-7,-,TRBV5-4,CASSLESGRIYEQYF,TGTGCCAGCAGCTTGGAAAGCGGGAGGATCTACGAGCAGTACTTC
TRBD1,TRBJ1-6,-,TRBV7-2,CASSPRGQGPYNSPLHF,TGTGCCAGCAGCCCGCGCGGACAGGGGCCCTATAATTCACCCCTCCACTTT
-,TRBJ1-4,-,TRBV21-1,CASSKPLGVGDEKLFF,TGTGCCAGCAGCAAACCCCTCGGGGTGGGGGATGAAAAACTGTTTTTT
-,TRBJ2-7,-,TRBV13,CASSPRWGGRSYEQYF,TGTGCCAGCAGCCCCCGCTGGGGAGGCCGCTCCTACGAGCAGTACTTC
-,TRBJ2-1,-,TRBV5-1,CASSLAGSSYNEQFF,TGCGCCAGCAGCTTGGCGGGGAGCTCCTACAATGAGCAGTTCTTC
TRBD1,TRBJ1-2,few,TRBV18,CASSPSVTGSGGYGYTF,TGTGCCAGCTCACCATCGGTGACAGGGTCGGGGGGATATGGCTACACCTTC
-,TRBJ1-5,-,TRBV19,CASSQGGFRDHNQPQHF,TGTGCCAGTAGCCAAGGAGGTTTTAGGGACCATAATCAGCCCCAGCATTTT
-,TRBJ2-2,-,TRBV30,CAWSVASNTGELFF,TGTGCCTGGAGTGTGGCTTCGAACACCGGGGAGCTGTTTTTT
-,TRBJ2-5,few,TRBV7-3,CASSSEYQETQYF,TGTGCCAGCTCCTCAGAATACCAAGAGACCCAGTACTTC
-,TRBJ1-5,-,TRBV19,CASSMGAGRDQPQHF,TGTGCCAGTAGTATGGGGGCAGGGCGAGATCAGCCCCAGCATTTT
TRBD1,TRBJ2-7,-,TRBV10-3,CAGQGAEGEQYF,TGTGCCGGACAGGGGGCGGAAGGCGAGCAGTACTTC
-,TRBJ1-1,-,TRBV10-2,CASSYRENTEAFF,TGCGCCAGCAGTTACAGGGAGAACACTGAAGCTTTCTTT
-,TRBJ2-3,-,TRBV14,CASSQASADTQYF,TGTGCCAGCAGCCAAGCCTCAGCAGATACGCAGTATTTT
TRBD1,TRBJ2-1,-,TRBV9,CASSAGGTYNEQFF,TGTGCCAGCAGCGCAGGGGGAACCTACAATGAGCAGTTCTTC
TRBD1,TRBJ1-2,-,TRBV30,CAWSPDRATGGYTF,TGTGCCTGGAGCCCGGACAGGGCGACGGGAGGCTACACCTTC
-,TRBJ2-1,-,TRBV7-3,CASSLGGGMNEQFF,TGTGCCAGCAGCTTAGGCGGAGGAATGAATGAGCAGTTCTTC
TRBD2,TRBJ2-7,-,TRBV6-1,CASSEGLAGVFEQYF,TGTGCCAGCAGTGAAGGACTAGCGGGAGTGTTCGAGCAGTACTTC
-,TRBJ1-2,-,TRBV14,CASSQVGREDYGYTF,TGTGCCAGCAGCCAAGTGGGGCGGGAGGACTATGGCTACACCTTC
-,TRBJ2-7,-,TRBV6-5,CASSSVGIGYEQYF,TGTGCCAGCAGTTCGGTCGGGATAGGGTACGAGCAGTACTTC
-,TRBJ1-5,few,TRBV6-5,CASSYDGRQGAQHF,TGTGCCAGCAGTTACGACGGACGGCAAGGGGCCCAGCATTTT
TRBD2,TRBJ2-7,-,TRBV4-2,CASSLRTSGYEQYF,TGTGCCAGCAGCCTGAGGACTAGCGGCTACGAGCAGTACTTC
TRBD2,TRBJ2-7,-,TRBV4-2,CASSPGGYEQYF,TGTGCCAGCAGCCCCGGGGGGTACGAGCAGTACTTC
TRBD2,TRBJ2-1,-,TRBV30,CAWSRDIAGGWYNEQFF,TGTGCCTGGAGTCGGGATATAGCGGGAGGTTGGTACAATGAGCAGTTCTTC
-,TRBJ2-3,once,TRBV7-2,CASSLRGGIRTDTQYF,TGTGCCAGCAGCTTAAGAGGCGGGATCCGCACAGATACGCAGTATTTT